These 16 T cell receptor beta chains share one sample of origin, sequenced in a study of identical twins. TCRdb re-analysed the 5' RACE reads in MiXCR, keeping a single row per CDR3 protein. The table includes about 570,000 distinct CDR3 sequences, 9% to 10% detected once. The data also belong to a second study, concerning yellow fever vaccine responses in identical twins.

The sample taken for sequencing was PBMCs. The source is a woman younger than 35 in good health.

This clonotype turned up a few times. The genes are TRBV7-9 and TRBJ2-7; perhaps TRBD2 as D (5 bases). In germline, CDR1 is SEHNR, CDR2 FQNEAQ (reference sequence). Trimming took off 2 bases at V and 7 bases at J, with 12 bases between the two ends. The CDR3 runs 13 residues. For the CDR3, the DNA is TGTGCCAGCAGCTTACTAGCATTGGGGGAGCAGTACTTC. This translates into CASSLLALGEQYF.

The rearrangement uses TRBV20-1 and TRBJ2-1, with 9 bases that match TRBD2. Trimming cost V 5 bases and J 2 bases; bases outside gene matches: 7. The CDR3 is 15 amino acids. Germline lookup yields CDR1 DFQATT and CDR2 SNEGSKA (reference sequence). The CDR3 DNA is TGCAGTGCTCGCCCCCAGCGGGGGGCCTACAATGAGCAGTTCTTC. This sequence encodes CSARPQRGAYNEQFF.

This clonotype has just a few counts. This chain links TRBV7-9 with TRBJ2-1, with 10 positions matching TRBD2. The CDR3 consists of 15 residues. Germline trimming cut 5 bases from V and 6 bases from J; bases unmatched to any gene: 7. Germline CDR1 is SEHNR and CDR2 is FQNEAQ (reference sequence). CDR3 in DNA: TGTGCCAGCAGCCCCACTAGCGGGAATGTCAATGAGCAGTTCTTC. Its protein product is CASSPTSGNVNEQFF.

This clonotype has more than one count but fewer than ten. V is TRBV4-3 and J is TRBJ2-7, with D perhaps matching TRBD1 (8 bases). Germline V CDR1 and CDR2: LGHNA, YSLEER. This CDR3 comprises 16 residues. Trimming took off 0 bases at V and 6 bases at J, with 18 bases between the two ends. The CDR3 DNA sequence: TGCGCCAGCAGCCAAGATTGGGGTAACAGGGGGGGCGAGCAGTACTTC. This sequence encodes CASSQDWGNRGGEQYF.

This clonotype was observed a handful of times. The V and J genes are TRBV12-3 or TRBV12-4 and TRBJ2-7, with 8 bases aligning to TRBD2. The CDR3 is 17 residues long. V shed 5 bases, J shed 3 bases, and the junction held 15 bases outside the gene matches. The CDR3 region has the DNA TGTGCCAGCAGTCCCCAAAGCCAGGGGCGGGGGGTCTACGAGCAGTACTTC. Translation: CASSPQSQGRGVYEQYF.

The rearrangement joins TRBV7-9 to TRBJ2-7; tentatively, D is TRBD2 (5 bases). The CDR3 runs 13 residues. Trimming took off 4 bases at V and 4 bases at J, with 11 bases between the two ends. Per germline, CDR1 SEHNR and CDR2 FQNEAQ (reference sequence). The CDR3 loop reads CASSSKTGYEQYF. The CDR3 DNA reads TGTGCCAGCAGCTCGAAGACGGGGTACGAGCAGTACTTC.

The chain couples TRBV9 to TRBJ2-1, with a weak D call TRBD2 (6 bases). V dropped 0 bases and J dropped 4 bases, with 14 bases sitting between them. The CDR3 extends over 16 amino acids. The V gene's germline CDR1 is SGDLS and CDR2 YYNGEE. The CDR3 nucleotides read TGTGCCAGCAGCGTAGACCACCTGACTAGTTACAATGAGCAGTTCTTC. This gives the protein CASSVDHLTSYNEQFF. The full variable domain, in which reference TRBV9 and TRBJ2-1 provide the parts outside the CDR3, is DSGVTQTPKHLITATGQRVTLRCSPRSGDLSVYWYQQSLDQGLQFLIQYYNGEERAKGNILERFSAQQFPDLHSELNLSSLELGDSALYFCASSVDHLTSYNEQFFGPGTRLTVL.

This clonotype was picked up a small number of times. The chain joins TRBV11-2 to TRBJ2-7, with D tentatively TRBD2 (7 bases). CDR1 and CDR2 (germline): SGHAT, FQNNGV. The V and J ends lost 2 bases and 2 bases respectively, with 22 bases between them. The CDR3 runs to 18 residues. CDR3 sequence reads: CASSLYPLVGGPTYEQYF. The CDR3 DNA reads TGTGCCAGCAGCTTATACCCCTTAGTGGGGGGGCCAACCTACGAGCAGTACTTC.

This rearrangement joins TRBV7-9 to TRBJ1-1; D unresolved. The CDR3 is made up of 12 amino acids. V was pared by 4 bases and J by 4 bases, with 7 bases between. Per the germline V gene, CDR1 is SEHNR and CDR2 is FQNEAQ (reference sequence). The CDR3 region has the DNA TGTGCCAGCAGCTCCGCGGCCACTGAAGCTTTCTTT. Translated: CASSSAATEAFF. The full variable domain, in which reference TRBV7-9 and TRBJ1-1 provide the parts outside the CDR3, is DTGVSQNPRHKITKRGQNVTFRCDPISEHNRLYWYRQTLGQGPEFLTYFQNEAQLEKSRLLSDRFSAERPKGSFSTLEIQRTEQGDSAMYLCASSSAATEAFFGQGTRLTVV.

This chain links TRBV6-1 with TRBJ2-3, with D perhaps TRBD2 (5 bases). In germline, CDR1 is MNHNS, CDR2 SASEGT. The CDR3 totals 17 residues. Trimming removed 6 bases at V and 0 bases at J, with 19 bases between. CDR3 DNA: TGTGCCAGCAGGGCCCGACTGAGGGAATCTAGCACAGATACGCAGTATTTT. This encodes CASRARLRESSTDTQYF.

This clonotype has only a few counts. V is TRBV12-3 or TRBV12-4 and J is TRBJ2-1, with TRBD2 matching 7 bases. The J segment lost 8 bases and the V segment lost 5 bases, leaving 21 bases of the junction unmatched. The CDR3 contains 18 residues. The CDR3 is CASSPPPGRPLMGDEQFF. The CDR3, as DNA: TGTGCCAGCAGTCCCCCCCCCGGGAGGCCGTTGATGGGCGATGAGCAGTTCTTC.

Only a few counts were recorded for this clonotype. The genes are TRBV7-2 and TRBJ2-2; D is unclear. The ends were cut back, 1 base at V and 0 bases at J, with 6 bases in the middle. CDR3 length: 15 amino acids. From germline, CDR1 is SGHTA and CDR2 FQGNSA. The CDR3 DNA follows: TGTGCCAGCAGCTTAGTTAGTACGAACACCGGGGAGCTGTTTTTT. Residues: CASSLVSTNTGELFF.

This CDR3 is CASSRGQGDSPLHF. CDR3 DNA sequence: TGTGCCAGCAGCCGGGGGCAGGGGGATTCACCCCTCCACTTT. The chain joins TRBV3-1 to TRBJ1-6; 7 bases fit TRBD1. The CDR3 totals 14 residues. Germline loops: CDR1 LGHDT, CDR2 YNNKEL (reference sequence). Unmatched junction bases numbered 5, after V lost 4 bases and J lost 8 bases.

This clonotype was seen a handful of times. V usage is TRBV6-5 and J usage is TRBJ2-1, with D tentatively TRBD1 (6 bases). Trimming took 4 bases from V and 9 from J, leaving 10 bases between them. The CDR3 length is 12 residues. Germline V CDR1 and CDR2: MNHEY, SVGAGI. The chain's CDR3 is CASSSGVAEQFF. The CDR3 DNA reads TGTGCCAGCAGTTCAGGGGTGGCTGAGCAGTTCTTC.

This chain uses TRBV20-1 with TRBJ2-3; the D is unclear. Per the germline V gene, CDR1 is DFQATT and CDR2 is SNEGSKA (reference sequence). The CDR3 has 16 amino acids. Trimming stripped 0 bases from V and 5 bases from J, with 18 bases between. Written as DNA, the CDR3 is TGCAGTGCTAGAGATGGCCGTTTGGGGTGGGGAGATACGCAGTATTTT. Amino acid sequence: CSARDGRLGWGDTQYF.

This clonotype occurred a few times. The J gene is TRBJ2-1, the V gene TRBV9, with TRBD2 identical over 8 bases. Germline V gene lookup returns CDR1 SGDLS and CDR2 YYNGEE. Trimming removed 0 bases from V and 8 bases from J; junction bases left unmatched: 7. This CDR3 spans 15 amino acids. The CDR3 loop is CASSVDPGGPYEQFF. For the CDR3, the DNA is TGTGCCAGCAGCGTAGATCCGGGGGGGCCGTATGAGCAGTTCTTC.